The rows below give T cell receptor beta chains drawn from one sample of a study of blood T cell repertoires in COVID-19. The table came from immunoSEQ multiplex PCR; TCRdb's copy has only in-frame clones and leaves some out. The sample has 150,000 to 200,000 clones; over 70% are singletons. The material sequenced was PBMCs or T cells enriched from blood (not recorded which). The receptor set was obtained from a woman aged 55-70 years who had recovered from COVID-19. Both conserved end residues are part of each CDR3. The order of the fields is V gene, J gene, CDR3 protein.

V: TRBV15
J: TRBJ1-2
CDR3: CATSRDLSMGGRSSGYTF

V: TRBV27
J: TRBJ1-2
CDR3: CASSQRTGGAYGYTF

V: TRBV29-1
J: TRBJ1-4
CDR3: CSVTLTPGENEKLFF

V: TRBV19
J: TRBJ1-6
CDR3: CASSDDRETPLHF

V: TRBV27
J: TRBJ2-2
CDR3: CASSWTPGQETNTGELFF

V: TRBV7-8
J: TRBJ1-1
CDR3: CASSLRAGYTEAFF

V: TRBV28
J: TRBJ2-5
CDR3: CASSLWAGQETQYF

V: TRBV5-1
J: TRBJ1-1
CDR3: CASSLGTLNTEAFF

V: TRBV7-9
J: TRBJ2-1
CDR3: CASSDGRVRGVEQFF

V: TRBV12-5
J: TRBJ1-1
CDR3: CASGLGQANTEAFF

V: TRBV30
J: TRBJ2-5
CDR3: CAWSVGPTQYF

V: TRBV19
J: TRBJ1-4
CDR3: CASSSGQYGIGEKLFF

V: TRBV7-9
J: TRBJ2-5
CDR3: CASSLVRQFGETQYF

V: TRBV24-1
J: TRBJ2-1
CDR3: CATSTGQGASNEQFF

V: TRBV5-4
J: TRBJ1-1
CDR3: CASSLSTGENTEAFF